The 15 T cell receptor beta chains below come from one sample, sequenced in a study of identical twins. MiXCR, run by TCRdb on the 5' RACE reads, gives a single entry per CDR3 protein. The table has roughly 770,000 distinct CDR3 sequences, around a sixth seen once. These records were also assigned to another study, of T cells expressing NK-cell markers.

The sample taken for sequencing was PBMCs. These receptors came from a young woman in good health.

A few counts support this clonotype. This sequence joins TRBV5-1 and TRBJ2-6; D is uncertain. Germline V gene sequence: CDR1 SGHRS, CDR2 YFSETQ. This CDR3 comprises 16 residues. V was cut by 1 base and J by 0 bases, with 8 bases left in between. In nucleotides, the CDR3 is TGCGCCAGCAGCTTGCAGGTCCCCTCTGGGGCCAACGTCCTGACTTTC. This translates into CASSLQVPSGANVLTF.

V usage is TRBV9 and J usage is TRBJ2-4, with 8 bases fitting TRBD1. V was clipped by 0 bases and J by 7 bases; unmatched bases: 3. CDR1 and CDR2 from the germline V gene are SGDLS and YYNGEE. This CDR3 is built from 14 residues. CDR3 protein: CASSVDQGANIQYF. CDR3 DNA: TGTGCCAGCAGCGTAGACCAGGGGGCGAACATTCAGTACTTC. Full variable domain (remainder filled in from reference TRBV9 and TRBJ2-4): DSGVTQTPKHLITATGQRVTLRCSPRSGDLSVYWYQQSLDQGLQFLIQYYNGEERAKGNILERFSAQQFPDLHSELNLSSLELGDSALYFCASSVDQGANIQYFGAGTRLSVL.

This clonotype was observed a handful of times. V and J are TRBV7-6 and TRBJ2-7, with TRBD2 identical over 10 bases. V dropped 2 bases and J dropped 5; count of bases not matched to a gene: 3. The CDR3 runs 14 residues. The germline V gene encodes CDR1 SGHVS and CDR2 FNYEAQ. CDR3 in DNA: TGTGCCAGCAGCTTACGAGCGGGGGGGGACGAGCAGTACTTC. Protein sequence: CASSLRAGGDEQYF.

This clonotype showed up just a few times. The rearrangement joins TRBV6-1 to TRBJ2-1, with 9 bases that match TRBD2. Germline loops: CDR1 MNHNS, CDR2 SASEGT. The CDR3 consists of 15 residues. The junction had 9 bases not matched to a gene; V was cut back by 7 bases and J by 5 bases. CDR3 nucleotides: TGTGCCAGCACTCCTAGCGGGACCAGGGACAATGAGCAGTTCTTC. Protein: CASTPSGTRDNEQFF.

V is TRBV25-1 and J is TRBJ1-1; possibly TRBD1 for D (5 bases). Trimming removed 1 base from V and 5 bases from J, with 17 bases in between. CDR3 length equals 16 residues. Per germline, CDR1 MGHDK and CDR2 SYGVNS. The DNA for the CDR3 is TGTGCCAGCAGTGAATCCCGGGGGTTGAGGGTAACTGAAGCTTTCTTT. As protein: CASSESRGLRVTEAFF. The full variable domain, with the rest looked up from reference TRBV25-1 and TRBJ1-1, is EADIYQTPRYLVIGTGKKITLECSQTMGHDKMYWYQQDPGMELHLIHYSYGVNSTEKGDLSSESTVSRIRTEHFPLTLESARPSHTSQYLCASSESRGLRVTEAFFGQGTRLTVV.

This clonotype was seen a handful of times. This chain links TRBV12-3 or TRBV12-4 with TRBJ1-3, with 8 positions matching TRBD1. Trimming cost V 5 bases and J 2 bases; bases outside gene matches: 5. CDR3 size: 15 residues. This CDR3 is CASSLGDRTGNTIYF. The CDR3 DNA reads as TGTGCCAGCAGTCTCGGGGACAGGACTGGAAACACCATATATTTT.

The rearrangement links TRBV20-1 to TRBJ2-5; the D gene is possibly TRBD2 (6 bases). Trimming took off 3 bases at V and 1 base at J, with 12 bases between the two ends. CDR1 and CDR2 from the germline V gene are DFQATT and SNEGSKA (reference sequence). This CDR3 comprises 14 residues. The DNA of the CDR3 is TGCAGTGCTAGCCCCCCGGGAGCCCAAGAGACCCAGTACTTC. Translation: CSASPPGAQETQYF.

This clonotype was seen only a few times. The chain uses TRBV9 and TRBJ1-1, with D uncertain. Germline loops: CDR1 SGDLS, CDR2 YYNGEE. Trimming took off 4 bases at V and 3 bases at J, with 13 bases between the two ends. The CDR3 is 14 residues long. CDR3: CASSPAPLDTEAFF. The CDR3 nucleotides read TGTGCCAGCAGCCCAGCCCCCTTGGACACTGAAGCTTTCTTT.

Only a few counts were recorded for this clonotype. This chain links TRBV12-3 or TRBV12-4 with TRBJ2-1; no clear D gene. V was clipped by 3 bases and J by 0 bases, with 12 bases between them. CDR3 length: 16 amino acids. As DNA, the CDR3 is TGTGCCAGCAGTTTGCAGCGCACGAGCTCCTACAATGAGCAGTTCTTC. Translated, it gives CASSLQRTSSYNEQFF.

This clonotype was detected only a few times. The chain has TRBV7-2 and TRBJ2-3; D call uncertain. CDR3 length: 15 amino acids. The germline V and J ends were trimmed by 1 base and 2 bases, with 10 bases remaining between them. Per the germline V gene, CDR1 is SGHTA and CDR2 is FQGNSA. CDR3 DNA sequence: TGTGCCAGCAGCTTAGGTCCCAGCCACACAGATACGCAGTATTTT. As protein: CASSLGPSHTDTQYF.

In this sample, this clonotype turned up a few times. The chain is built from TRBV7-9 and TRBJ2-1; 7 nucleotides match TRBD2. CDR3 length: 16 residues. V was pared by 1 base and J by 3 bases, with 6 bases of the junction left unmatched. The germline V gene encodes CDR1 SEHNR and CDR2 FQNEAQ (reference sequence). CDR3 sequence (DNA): TGTGCCAGCAGCTTAGGGGCGGGAGTCCTCTACAATGAGCAGTTCTTC. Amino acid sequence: CASSLGAGVLYNEQFF. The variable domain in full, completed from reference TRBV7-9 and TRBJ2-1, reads DTGVSQNPRHKITKRGQNVTFRCDPISEHNRLYWYRQTLGQGPEFLTYFQNEAQLEKSRLLSDRFSAERPKGSFSTLEIQRTEQGDSAMYLCASSLGAGVLYNEQFFGPGTRLTVL.

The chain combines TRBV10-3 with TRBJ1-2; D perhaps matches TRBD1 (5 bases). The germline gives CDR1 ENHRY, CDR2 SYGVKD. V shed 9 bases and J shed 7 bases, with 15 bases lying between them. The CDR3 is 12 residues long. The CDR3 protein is CAIGTARTGYTF. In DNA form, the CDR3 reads TGTGCCATAGGGACCGCCAGAACTGGCTACACCTTC.

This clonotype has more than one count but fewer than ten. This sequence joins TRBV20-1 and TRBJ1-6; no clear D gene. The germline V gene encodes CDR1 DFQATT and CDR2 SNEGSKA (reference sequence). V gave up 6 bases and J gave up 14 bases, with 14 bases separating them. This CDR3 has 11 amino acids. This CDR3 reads CSATGPFTLHF. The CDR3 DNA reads TGCAGTGCAACCGGGCCATTCACCCTCCACTTT.

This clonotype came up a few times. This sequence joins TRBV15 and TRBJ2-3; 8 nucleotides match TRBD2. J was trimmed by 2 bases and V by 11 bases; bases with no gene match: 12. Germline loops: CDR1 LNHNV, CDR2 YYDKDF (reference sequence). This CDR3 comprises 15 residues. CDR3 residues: CASRPRGGNTDTQYF. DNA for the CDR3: TGTGCCTCGCGTCCTCGCGGGGGGAACACAGATACGCAGTATTTT.

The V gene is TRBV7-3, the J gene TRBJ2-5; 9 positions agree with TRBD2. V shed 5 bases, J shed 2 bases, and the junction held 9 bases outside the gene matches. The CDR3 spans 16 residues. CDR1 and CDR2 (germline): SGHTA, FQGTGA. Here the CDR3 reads CASSPTATSGQETQYF. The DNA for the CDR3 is TGTGCCAGCAGCCCCACGGCCACTAGCGGGCAAGAGACCCAGTACTTC.